This TCR beta chain was profiled in a study of vaccination and CD4 T cells after COVID-19. Sequenced with the Oncomine TCR Beta short-read assay was DNA taken from cultured CD4+ T cells. The template was genomic DNA from cultured CD4+ T cells. TCRdb reanalysed the PCR reads using MiXCR and keeps one entry per CDR3 protein. The data hold roughly 16,000 distinct CDR3 sequences, with less than 55% observed a single time. The sample holds a few counts of this clonotype. Its target is not known. Treatment described: roughly 11-day PBMC culture with coronavirus spike peptide pools or control peptides (ViraFEST assay). Once peptide pools had expanded antigen-specific T cells, ViraFEST sequenced TCRs. The source material was CD4+ T cells from blood, cultured in vitro. The sequence was collected from a human donor who had recovered from COVID-19.

The CDR3 DNA is TGTGCCAGCAGCCCACTAGCGGATACGCAGTATTTT. This codes for CASSPLADTQYF. The chain links TRBV7-9 to TRBJ2-3; 7 nucleotides agree with TRBD2. V shed 5 bases and J 6 bases; nucleotides not matched to a gene: 2. The CDR3 loop spans 12 amino acids. Germline V gene lookup returns CDR1 SEHNR and CDR2 FQNEAQ (reference sequence).